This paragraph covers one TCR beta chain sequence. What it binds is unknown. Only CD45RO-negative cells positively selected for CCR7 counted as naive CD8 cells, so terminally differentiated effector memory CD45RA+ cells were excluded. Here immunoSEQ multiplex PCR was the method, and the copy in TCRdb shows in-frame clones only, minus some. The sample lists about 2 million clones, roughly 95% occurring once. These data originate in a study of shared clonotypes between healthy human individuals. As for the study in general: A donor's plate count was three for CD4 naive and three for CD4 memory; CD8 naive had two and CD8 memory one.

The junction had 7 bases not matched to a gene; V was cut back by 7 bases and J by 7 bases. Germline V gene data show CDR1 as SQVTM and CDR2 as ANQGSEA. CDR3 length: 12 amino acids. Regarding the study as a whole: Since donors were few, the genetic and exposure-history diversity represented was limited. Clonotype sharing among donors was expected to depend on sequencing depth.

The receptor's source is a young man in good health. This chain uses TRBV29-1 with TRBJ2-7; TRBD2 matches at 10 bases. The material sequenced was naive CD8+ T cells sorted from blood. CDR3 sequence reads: CSAQGLALEQYF. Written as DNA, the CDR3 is TGCAGCGCCCAGGGACTAGCGTTGGAGCAGTACTTC.